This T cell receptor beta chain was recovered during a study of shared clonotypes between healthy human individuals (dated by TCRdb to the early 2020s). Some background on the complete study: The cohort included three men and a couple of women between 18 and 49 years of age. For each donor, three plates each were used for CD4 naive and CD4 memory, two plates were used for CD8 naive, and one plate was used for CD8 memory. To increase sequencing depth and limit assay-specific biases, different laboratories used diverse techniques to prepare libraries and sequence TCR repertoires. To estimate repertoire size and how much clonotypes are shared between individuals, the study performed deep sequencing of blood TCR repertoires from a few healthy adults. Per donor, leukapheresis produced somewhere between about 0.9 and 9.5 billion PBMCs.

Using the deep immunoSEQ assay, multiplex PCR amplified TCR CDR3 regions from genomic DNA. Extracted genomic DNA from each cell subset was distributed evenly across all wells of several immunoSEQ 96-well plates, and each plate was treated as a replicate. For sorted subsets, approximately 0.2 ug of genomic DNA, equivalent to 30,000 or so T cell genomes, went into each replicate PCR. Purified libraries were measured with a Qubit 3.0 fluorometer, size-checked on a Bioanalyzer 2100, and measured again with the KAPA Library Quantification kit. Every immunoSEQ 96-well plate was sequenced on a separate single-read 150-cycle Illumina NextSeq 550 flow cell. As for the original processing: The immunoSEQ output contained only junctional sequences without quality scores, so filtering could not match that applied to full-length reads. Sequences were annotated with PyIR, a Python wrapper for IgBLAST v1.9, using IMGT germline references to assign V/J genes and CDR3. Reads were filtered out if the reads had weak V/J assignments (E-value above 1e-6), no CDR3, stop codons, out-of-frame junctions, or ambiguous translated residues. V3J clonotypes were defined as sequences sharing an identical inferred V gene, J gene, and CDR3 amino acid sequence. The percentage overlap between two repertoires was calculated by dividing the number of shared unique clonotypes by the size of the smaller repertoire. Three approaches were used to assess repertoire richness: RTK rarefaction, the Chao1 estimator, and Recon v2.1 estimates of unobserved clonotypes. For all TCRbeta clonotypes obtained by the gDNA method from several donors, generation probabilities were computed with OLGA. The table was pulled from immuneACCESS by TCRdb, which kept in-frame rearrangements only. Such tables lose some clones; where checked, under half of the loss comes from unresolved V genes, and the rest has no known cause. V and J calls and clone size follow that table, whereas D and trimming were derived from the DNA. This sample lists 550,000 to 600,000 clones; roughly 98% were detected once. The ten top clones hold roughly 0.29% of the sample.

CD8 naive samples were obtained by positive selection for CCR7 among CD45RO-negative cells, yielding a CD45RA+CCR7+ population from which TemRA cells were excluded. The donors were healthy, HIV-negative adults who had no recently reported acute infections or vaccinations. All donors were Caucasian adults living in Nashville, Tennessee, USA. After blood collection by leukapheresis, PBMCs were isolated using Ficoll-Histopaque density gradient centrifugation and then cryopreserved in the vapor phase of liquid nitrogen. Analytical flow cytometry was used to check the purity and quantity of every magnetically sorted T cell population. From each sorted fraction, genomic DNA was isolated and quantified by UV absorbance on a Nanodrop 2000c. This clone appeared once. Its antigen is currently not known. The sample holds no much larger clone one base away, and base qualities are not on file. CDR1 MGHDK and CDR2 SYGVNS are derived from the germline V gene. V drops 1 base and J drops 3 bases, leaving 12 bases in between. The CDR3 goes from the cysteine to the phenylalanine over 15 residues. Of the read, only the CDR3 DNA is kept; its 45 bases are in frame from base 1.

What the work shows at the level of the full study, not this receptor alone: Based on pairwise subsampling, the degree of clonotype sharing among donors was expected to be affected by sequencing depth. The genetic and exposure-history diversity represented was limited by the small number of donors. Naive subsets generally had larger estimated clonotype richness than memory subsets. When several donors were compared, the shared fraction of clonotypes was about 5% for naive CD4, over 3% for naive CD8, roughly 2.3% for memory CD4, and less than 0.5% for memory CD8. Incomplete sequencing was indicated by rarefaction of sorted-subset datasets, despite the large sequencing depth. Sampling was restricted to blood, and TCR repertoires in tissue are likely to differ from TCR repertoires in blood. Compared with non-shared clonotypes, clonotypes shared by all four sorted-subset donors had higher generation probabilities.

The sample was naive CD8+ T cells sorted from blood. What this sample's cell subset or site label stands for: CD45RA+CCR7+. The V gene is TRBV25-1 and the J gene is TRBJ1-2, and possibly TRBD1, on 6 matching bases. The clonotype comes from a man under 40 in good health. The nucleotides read TGTGCCAGCAGTGAATGGGGGCAGGGACACTATGGCTACACCTTC. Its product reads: CASSEWGQGHYGYTF.